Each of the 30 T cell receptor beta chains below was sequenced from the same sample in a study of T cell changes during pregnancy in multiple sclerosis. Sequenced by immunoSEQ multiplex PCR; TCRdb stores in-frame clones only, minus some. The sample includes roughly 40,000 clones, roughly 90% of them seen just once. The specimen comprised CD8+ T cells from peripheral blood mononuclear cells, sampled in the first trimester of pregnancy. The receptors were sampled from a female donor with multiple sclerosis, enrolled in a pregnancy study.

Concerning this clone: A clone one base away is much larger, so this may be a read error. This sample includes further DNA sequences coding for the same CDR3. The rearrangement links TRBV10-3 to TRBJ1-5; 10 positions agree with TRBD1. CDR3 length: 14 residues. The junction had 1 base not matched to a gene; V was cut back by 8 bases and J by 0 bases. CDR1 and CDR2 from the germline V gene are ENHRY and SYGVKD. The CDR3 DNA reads TGTGCCATCGGGACAGGGGATAGCAATCAGCCCCAGCATTTT. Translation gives CAIGTGDSNQPQHF.

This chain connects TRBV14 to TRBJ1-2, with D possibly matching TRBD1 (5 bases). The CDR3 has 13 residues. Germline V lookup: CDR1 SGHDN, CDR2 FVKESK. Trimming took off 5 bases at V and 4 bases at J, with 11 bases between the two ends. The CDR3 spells CASSGGGLYGYTF. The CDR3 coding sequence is TGTGCCAGCAGCGGGGGGGGTCTCTATGGCTACACCTTC.

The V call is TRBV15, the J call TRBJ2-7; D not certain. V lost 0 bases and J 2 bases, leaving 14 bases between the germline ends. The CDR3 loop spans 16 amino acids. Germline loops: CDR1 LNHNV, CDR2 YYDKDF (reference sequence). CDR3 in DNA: TGTGCCACCAGCAGAGATTTCTGGCCAGAAACCTACGAGCAGTACTTC. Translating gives CATSRDFWPETYEQYF.

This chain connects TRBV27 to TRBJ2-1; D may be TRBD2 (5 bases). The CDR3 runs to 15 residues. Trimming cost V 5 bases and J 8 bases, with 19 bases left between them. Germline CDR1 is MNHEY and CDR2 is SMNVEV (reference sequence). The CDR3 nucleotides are TGTGCCAGCAGTGCGCAGCCAGTGGTAGCGCATGAGCAGTTCTTC. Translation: CASSAQPVVAHEQFF.

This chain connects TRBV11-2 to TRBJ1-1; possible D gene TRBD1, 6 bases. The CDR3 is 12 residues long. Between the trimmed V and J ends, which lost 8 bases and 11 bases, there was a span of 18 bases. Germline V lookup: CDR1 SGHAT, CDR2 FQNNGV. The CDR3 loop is CASRDTAYQAFF. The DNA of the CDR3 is TGTGCCAGCCGGGACACAGCGTATCAGGCTTTCTTT.

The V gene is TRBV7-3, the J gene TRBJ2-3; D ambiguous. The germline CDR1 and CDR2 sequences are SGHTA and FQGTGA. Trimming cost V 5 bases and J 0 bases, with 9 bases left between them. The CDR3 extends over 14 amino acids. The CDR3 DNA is TGTGCCAGCAGCGCCTCGGTTAGCACAGATACGCAGTATTTT. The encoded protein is CASSASVSTDTQYF. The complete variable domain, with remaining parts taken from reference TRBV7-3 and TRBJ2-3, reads GAGVSQTPSNKVTEKGKYVELRCDPISGHTALYWYRQSLGQGPEFLIYFQGTGAADDSGLPNDRFFAVRPEGSVSTLKIQRTERGDSAVYLCASSASVSTDTQYFGPGTRLTVL.

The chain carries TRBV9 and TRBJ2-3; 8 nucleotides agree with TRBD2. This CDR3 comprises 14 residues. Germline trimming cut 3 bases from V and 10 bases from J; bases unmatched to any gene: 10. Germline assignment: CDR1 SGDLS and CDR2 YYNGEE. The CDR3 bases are TGTGCCAGCAGCGGAGTAGCGGGGACGCTTTCGCAGTATTTT. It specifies CASSGVAGTLSQYF.

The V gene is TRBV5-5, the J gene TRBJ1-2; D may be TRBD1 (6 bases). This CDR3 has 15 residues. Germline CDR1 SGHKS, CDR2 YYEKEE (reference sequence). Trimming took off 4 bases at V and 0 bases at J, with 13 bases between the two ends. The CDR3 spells CASSPNREANYGYTF. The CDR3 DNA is TGTGCCAGCAGCCCAAACAGGGAAGCTAACTATGGCTACACCTTC.

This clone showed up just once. CDR3 amino acids: CASSVGQGSDEQYF. CDR3 nucleotides: TGTGCCAGCAGCGTTGGTCAGGGATCGGACGAGCAGTACTTC. V is TRBV9 and J is TRBJ2-7; perhaps TRBD1 as D (5 bases). The germline V gene has CDR1 SGDLS and CDR2 YYNGEE. The V end was cut by 2 bases, the J end by 5 bases, with 14 bases between. This CDR3 is 14 amino acids long.

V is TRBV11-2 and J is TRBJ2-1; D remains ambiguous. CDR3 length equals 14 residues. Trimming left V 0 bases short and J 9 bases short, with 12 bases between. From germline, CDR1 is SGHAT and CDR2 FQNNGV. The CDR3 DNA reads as TGTGCCAGCAGCTTAGATTTCACGGGTGGTGAGCAGTTCTTC. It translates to CASSLDFTGGEQFF.

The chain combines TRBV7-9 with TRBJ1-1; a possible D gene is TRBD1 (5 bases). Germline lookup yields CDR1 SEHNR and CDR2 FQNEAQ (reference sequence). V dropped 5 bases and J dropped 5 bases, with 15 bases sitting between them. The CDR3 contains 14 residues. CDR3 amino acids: CASSLSVGGTEAFF. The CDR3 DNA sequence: TGTGCCAGCAGCCTCTCCGTTGGGGGGACTGAAGCTTTCTTT. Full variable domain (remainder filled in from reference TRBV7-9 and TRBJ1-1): DTGVSQNPRHKITKRGQNVTFRCDPISEHNRLYWYRQTLGQGPEFLTYFQNEAQLEKSRLLSDRFSAERPKGSFSTLEIQRTEQGDSAMYLCASSLSVGGTEAFFGQGTRLTVV.

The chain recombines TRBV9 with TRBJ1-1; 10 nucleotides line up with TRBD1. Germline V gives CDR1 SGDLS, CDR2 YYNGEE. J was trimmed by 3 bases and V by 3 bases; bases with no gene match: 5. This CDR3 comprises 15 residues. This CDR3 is CASSAQTGGDTEAFF. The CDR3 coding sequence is TGTGCCAGCAGCGCCCAGACAGGGGGCGACACTGAAGCTTTCTTT.

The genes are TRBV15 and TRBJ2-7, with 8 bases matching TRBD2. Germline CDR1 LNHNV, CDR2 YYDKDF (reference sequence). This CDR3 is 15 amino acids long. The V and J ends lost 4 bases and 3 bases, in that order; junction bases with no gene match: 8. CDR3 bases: TGTGCCACCAGCACCACCGGGACTAGTATCTACGAGCAGTACTTC. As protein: CATSTTGTSIYEQYF.

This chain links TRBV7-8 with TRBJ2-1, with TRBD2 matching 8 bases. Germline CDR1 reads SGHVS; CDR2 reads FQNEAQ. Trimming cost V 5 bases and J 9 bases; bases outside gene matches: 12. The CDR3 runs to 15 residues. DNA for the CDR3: TGTGCCAGCAGCACCCCGGGACTAGAATTTGGTGAGCAGTTCTTC. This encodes CASSTPGLEFGEQFF.

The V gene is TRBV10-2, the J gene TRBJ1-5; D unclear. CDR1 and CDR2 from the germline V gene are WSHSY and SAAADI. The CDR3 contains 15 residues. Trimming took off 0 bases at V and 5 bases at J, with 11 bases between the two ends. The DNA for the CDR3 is TGCGCCAGCAGTGAGTCTGTGTCAGATTATCAGCCCCAGCATTTT. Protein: CASSESVSDYQPQHF.

The CDR3 reads CASRAPGSGANVLTF. CDR3 in DNA: TGTGCCAGCAGGGCCCCGGGCTCTGGGGCCAACGTCCTGACTTTC. The chain employs TRBV6-6 and TRBJ2-6; the D is unclear. The ends were cut back, 6 bases at V and 0 bases at J, with 9 bases in the middle. There are 15 residues in the CDR3. Germline V gene sequence: CDR1 MNHNY, CDR2 SVGAGI (reference sequence).

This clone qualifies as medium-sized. CDR3 sequence: CASSIDHWDRGPEQYF. Here the CDR3 DNA reads TGTGCCAGTAGTATAGATCACTGGGACAGGGGGCCGGAGCAGTACTTC. This chain joins TRBV19 and TRBJ2-7; 12 bases are shared with TRBD1. Trimming took 0 bases from V and 7 from J; bases not matched to a gene: 7. CDR3 length equals 16 residues. Germline V lookup: CDR1 LNHDA, CDR2 SQIVND (reference sequence).

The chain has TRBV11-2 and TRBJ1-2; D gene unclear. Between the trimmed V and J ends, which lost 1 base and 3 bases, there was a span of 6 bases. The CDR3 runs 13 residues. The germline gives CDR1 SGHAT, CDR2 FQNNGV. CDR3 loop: CASSLGSDYGYTF. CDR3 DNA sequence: TGTGCCAGCAGCTTAGGGTCAGACTATGGCTACACCTTC.

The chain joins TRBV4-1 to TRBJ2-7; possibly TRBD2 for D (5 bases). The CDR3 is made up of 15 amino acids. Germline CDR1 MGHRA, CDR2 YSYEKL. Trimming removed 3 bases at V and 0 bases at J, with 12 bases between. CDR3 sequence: CASSQPTGSSYEQYF. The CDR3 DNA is TGCGCCAGCAGCCAGCCGACGGGGAGCTCCTACGAGCAGTACTTC.

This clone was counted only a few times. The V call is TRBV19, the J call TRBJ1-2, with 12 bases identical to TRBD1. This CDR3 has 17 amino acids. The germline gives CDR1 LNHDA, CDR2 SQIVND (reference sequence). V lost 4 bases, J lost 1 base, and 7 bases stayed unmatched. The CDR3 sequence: CASSSPGQGADNYGYTF. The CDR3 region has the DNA TGTGCCAGTAGTAGTCCGGGACAGGGGGCCGATAACTATGGCTACACCTTC. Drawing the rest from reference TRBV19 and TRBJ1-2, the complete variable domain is DGGITQSPKYLFRKEGQNVTLSCEQNLNHDAMYWYRQDPGQGLRLIYYSQIVNDFQKGDIAEGYSVSREKKESFPLTVTSAQKNPTAFYLCASSSPGQGADNYGYTFGSGTRLTVV.

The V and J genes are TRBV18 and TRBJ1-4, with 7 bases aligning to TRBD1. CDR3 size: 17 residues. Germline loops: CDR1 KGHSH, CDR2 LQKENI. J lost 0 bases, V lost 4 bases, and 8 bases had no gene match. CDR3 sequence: CASSRDRTHATNEKLFF. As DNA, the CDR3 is TGTGCCAGCTCACGGGACAGAACCCATGCAACTAATGAAAAACTGTTTTTT.

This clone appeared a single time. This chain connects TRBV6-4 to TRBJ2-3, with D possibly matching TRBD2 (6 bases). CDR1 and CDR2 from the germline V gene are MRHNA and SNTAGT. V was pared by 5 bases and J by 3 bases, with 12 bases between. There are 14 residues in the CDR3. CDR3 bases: TGTGCCAGCAGTATTTCTGGGGGGACAGATACGCAGTATTTT. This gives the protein CASSISGGTDTQYF.

Here the CDR3 DNA reads TGTGCCAGCAGCCAAGGCCCCCTACTAGCGGGGGGCCCATACCAAGAGACCCAGTACTTC. This translates into CASSQGPLLAGGPYQETQYF. The V and J genes are TRBV4-2 and TRBJ2-5, with 12 bases fitting TRBD2. J gave up 0 bases and V 1 base, and 12 bases lay outside the gene matches. Germline loops: CDR1 LGHNA, CDR2 YNFKEQ. CDR3 length equals 20 residues.

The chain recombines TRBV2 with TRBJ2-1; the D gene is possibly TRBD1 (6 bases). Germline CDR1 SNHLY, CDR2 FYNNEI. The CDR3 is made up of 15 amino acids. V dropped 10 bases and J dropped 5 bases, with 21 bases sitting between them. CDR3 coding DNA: TGTGCCAACCCAGTAACAGGGAAGGGGAACAATGAGCAGTTCTTC. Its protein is CANPVTGKGNNEQFF. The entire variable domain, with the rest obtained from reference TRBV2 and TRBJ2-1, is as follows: EPEVTQTPSHQVTQMGQEVILRCVPISNHLYFYWYRQILGQKVEFLVSFYNNEISEKSEIFDDQFSVERPDGSNFTLKIRSTKLEDSAMYFCANPVTGKGNNEQFFGPGTRLTVL.

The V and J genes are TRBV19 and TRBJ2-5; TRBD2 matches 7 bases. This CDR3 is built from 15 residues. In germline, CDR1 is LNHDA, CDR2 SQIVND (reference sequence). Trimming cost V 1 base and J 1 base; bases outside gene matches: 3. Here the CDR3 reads CASSIVGGTQETQYF. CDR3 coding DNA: TGTGCCAGTAGTATAGTGGGGGGGACCCAAGAGACCCAGTACTTC.

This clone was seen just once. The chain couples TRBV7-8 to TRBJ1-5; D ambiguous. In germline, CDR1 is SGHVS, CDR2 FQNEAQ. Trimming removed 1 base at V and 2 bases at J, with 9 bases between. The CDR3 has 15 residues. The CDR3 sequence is CASSLEPAGNQPQHF. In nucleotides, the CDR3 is TGTGCCAGCAGCTTAGAACCGGCGGGCAATCAGCCCCAGCATTTT.

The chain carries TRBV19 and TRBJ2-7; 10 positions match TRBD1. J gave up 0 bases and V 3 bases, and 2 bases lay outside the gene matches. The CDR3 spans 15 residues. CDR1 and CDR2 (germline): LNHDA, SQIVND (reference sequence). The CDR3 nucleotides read TGTGCCAGTAGTATGTGGGACAGGGGCTCCTACGAGCAGTACTTC. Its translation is CASSMWDRGSYEQYF.

The chain's CDR3 is CASSEWGGNTEAFF. The DNA of the CDR3 is TGTGCCAGCAGTGAATGGGGGGGGAACACTGAAGCTTTCTTT. The chain employs TRBV6-1 and TRBJ1-1, with D perhaps matching TRBD1 (5 bases). The CDR3 has 14 residues. V was cut by 2 bases and J by 1 base, with 8 bases left in between. CDR1 is MNHNS, CDR2 SASEGT, per germline.

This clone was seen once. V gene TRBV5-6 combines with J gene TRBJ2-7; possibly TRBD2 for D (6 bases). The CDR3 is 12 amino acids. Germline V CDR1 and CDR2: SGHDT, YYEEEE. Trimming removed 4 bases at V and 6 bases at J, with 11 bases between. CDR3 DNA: TGTGCCAGCAGCCCGGGAGTTGGCGAGCAGTACTTC. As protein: CASSPGVGEQYF.

The CDR3 coding sequence is TGTGCCAGCAGTGGAGGTTCGACAGCTACAAATTCGTACGAGCAGTACTTC. This translates into CASSGGSTATNSYEQYF. The rearrangement uses TRBV2 and TRBJ2-7, with D possibly matching TRBD1 (5 bases). The CDR3 runs 17 residues. The germline CDR1 and CDR2 sequences are SNHLY and FYNNEI. The ends were cut back, 4 bases at V and 4 bases at J, with 23 bases in the middle.